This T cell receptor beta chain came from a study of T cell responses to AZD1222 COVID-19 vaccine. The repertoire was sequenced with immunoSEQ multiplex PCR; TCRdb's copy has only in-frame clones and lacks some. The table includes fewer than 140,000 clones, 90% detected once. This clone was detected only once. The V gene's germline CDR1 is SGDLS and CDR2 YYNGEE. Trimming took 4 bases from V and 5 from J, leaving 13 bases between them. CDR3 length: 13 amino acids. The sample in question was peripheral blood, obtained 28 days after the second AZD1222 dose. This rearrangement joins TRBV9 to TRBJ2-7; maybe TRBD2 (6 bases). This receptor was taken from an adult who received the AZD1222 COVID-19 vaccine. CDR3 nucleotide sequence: TGTGCCAGCAGCACCGGGACTCCCCACGAGCAGTACTTC. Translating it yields CASSTGTPHEQYF.